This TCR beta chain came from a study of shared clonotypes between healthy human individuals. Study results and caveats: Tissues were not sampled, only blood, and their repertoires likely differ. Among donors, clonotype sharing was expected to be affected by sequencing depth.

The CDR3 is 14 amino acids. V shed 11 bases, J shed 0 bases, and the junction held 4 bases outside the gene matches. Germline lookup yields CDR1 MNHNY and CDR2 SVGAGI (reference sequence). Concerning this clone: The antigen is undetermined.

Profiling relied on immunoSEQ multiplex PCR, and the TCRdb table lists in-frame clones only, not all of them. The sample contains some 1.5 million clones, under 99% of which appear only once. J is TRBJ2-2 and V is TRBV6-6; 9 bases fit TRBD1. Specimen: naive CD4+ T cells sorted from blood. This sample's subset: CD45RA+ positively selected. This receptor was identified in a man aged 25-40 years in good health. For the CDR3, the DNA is TGTGCCGGCACAGGGGGCACGAACACCGGGGAGCTGTTTTTT. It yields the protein CAGTGGTNTGELFF.